This T cell receptor (beta chain) appears in the sequencing data of a study of blood T cell repertoires in COVID-19. Cohorts were based on clinical histories the participants reported. TCRdb's copy holds only in-frame clones and misses some; the assay was immunoSEQ multiplex PCR. The sample yields 200,000 to 250,000 clones, over 75% seen once. The TCR sequence derives from a woman aged 25 to 39 who had been exposed to COVID-19. The sequenced sample was PBMCs or T cells enriched from blood (not recorded which).

CDR3 in amino acids: CASSRTGVRGYTF. CDR3 DNA: TGTGCCAGCAGCCGTACAGGGGTGAGGGGCTACACCTTC. The V gene is TRBV7-2, the J gene TRBJ1-2; 7 nucleotides agree with TRBD1. The J segment lost 8 bases and the V segment lost 5 bases, leaving 8 bases of the junction unmatched. The CDR3 totals 13 residues. Germline assignment: CDR1 SGHTA and CDR2 FQGNSA.